The 22 T cell receptor beta chains in this list originate from one sample, sequenced in a study of identifying expanded T cells in peripheral blood. Clones were sequenced by immunoSEQ multiplex PCR, and TCRdb holds only the in-frame ones, with some missing. This repertoire shows 95,000 to 100,000 clones, roughly 89% found once; its top ten account for roughly 17%. The sequencing sample was made of blood. These receptors all stem from a person aged 18-70 years in good health.

This clone turned up a few times. The chain links TRBV5-1 to TRBJ2-2; D perhaps matches TRBD1 (6 bases). The CDR3 extends over 15 amino acids. Germline V gives CDR1 SGHRS, CDR2 YFSETQ. Trimming shortened V by 4 bases and J by 1 base, and 11 bases separated the two germline ends. The CDR3: CASSPRTENTGELFF. CDR3 DNA sequence: TGCGCCAGCAGCCCCCGGACAGAGAACACCGGGGAGCTGTTTTTT.

There are a few counts of this clone. J is TRBJ1-6 and V is TRBV10-3; 12 nucleotides agree with TRBD1. V shed 0 bases, J shed 14 bases, and the junction held 11 bases outside the gene matches. Germline V gene lookup returns CDR1 ENHRY and CDR2 SYGVKD. The CDR3 loop spans 17 amino acids. The CDR3 sequence is CAISESGPGQGARTLHF. For the CDR3, the DNA is TGTGCCATCAGTGAGTCTGGCCCGGGACAGGGGGCCCGGACCCTCCACTTT.

V and J are TRBV6-5 and TRBJ1-1, with TRBD1 matching 8 bases. CDR1 MNHEY and CDR2 SVGAGI come from the germline V gene. The CDR3 runs 15 residues. After removal of 7 bases from V and 2 bases from J, the junction contained 9 bases not matched to a gene. The CDR3 loop is CASTDGQGSNTEAFF. The CDR3 region has the DNA TGTGCCAGCACCGACGGACAGGGCTCAAACACTGAAGCTTTCTTT.

This clone was found once. The chain combines TRBV4-3 with TRBJ1-6, with a tentative D call TRBD1 (6 bases). Germline assignment: CDR1 LGHNA and CDR2 YSLEER. This CDR3 is 15 amino acids long. Between the trimmed V and J ends, which lost 6 bases and 3 bases, there was a span of 12 bases. CDR3 bases: TGCGCCAGCAGGGTTGGACAGAGCTATAATTCACCCCTCCACTTT. This encodes CASRVGQSYNSPLHF.

The chain couples TRBV5-5 to TRBJ1-2, with no clear D. The length of the CDR3 is 15 residues. V lost 0 bases and J 4 bases, leaving 13 bases between the germline ends. CDR1 and CDR2 from the germline V gene are SGHKS and YYEKEE (reference sequence). The CDR3 is CASSLGTETSYGYTF. As DNA, the CDR3 is TGTGCCAGCAGCTTGGGGACCGAGACTTCCTATGGCTACACCTTC.

This rearrangement joins TRBV28 to TRBJ2-7; no reliable D call. Germline V gene data show CDR1 as MDHEN and CDR2 as SYDVKM. The ends were cut back, 6 bases at V and 5 bases at J, with 14 bases in the middle. The CDR3 is 13 residues long. The CDR3 sequence: CASSVGGGHEQYF. Here the CDR3 DNA reads TGTGCCAGCAGCGTCGGCGGTGGTCACGAGCAGTACTTC.

This CDR3 is CASSPGWGSAQHF. CDR3 nucleotides: TGTGCCAGCAGCCCTGGATGGGGGTCGGCCCAGCATTTT. The rearrangement uses TRBV5-6 and TRBJ1-5; D is perhaps TRBD1 (5 bases). This CDR3 region has 13 residues. Trimming shortened V by 4 bases and J by 11 bases, and 16 bases separated the two germline ends. Germline lookup yields CDR1 SGHDT and CDR2 YYEEEE.

The chain joins TRBV7-8 to TRBJ1-2; D not certain. The CDR3 extends over 14 amino acids. CDR1 SGHVS and CDR2 FQNEAQ come from the germline V gene. V was cut by 1 base and J by 5 bases, with 11 bases left in between. The chain's CDR3 is CASSLGSGIYGYTF. CDR3 sequence (DNA): TGTGCCAGCAGCTTAGGGTCTGGGATATATGGCTACACCTTC.

The genes are TRBV7-9 and TRBJ2-3, with TRBD2 matching 12 bases. After removal of 10 bases from V and 5 bases from J, the junction contained 13 bases not matched to a gene. The CDR3 totals 16 residues. Germline V gene data show CDR1 as SEHNR and CDR2 as FQNEAQ (reference sequence). The CDR3 DNA is TGTGCCACCGCTCTCGGACTAGCGGGGCTTTTAGATACGCAGTATTTT. It specifies CATALGLAGLLDTQYF.

The chain carries TRBV19 and TRBJ2-1, with 9 bases identical to TRBD2. CDR1 and CDR2 from the germline V gene are LNHDA and SQIVND (reference sequence). The CDR3 covers 14 residues. The V gene end was trimmed by 7 bases and the J gene end by 9 bases; junction bases not matched to a gene: 10. The CDR3 DNA sequence: TGTGCCAGTACCGAGACTAGCGGCTGGACTGAGCAGTTCTTC. This encodes CASTETSGWTEQFF.

The chain links TRBV9 to TRBJ2-2, with D hard to call. V lost 4 bases and J lost 7, with 8 bases in between. The CDR3 is 12 residues long. The germline V gene encodes CDR1 SGDLS and CDR2 YYNGEE. The CDR3 nucleotides read TGTGCCAGCAGCCCCAGAGTCGGGGAGCTGTTTTTT. Translated: CASSPRVGELFF.

This rearrangement joins TRBV5-5 to TRBJ2-7, with 11 bases that match TRBD1. This CDR3 region has 14 residues. Germline CDR1 SGHKS, CDR2 YYEKEE (reference sequence). Trimming took 3 bases from V and 6 from J; bases not matched to a gene: 5. The CDR3 DNA is TGTGCCAGCAGCTCCCGAGGGACAGGGGGCGAGCAGTACTTC. Translation gives CASSSRGTGGEQYF.

This chain joins TRBV14 and TRBJ1-6; D call uncertain. CDR3 size: 17 residues. V gave up 1 base and J gave up 6 bases, with 16 bases separating them. Germline CDR1 and CDR2: SGHDN and FVKESK. The CDR3, as DNA: TGTGCCAGCAGCCAAGTCCCGTCGCCCGGCGGTAATTCACCCCTCCACTTT. The encoded protein is CASSQVPSPGGNSPLHF.

This chain links TRBV28 with TRBJ2-7, with D possibly matching TRBD1 (5 bases). Trimming took off 5 bases at V and 5 bases at J, with 19 bases between the two ends. CDR3 length equals 15 residues. CDR1 is MDHEN, CDR2 SYDVKM, per germline. The DNA for the CDR3 is TGTGCCAGCAGTCATACGGTAGGGGTTATCCACGAGCAGTACTTC. Amino acid sequence: CASSHTVGVIHEQYF.

A remark on this clone: At one end the junction does not follow the germline gene, possibly because of a read error. The chain carries TRBV7-7 and TRBJ2-5, with 7 positions matching TRBD2. CDR3 size: 15 residues. Germline-derived CDR1 and CDR2 are SSHAT and FNYEAQ (reference sequence). For the CDR3, the DNA is TGTGCCGGCAGCTTATCAAGCGGGGAAGGAGAGACCCAGTACTTC. This codes for CAGSLSSGEGETQYF. The variable domain in full, completed from reference TRBV7-7 and TRBJ2-5, reads GAGVSQSPRYKVTKRGQDVTLRCDPISSHATLYWYQQALGQGPEFLTYFNYEAQPDKSGLPSDRFSAERPEGSISTLTIQRTEQRDSAMYRCAGSLSSGEGETQYFGPGTRLLVL.

This sequence joins TRBV11-1 and TRBJ2-5, with 10 bases fitting TRBD2. The CDR3 is 15 residues long. Germline trimming cut 4 bases from V and 5 bases from J; bases unmatched to any gene: 7. Per the germline V gene, CDR1 is SGHAT and CDR2 is FQDESV (reference sequence). The CDR3 DNA reads TGTGCCAGCAGCTCAAACCTAGCGGGGGTGGAGACCCAGTACTTC. As protein: CASSSNLAGVETQYF. The whole variable domain, filled in from reference TRBV11-1 and TRBJ2-5, reads EAEVAQSPRYKITEKSQAVAFWCDPISGHATLYWYRQILGQGPELLVQFQDESVVDDSQLPKDRFSAERLKGVDSTLKIQPAELGDSAMYLCASSSNLAGVETQYFGPGTRLLVL.

J is TRBJ2-3 and V is TRBV5-1; the D is unclear. Germline CDR1 is SGHRS and CDR2 is YFSETQ. CDR3 length: 15 amino acids. Trimming removed 4 bases at V and 6 bases at J, with 18 bases between. CDR3 loop: CASSPGPSQQDTQYF. Here the CDR3 DNA reads TGCGCCAGCAGCCCTGGACCATCCCAGCAGGATACGCAGTATTTT.

The chain carries TRBV5-5 and TRBJ1-3; D not resolved. The CDR3 length is 16 residues. The germline V gene encodes CDR1 SGHKS and CDR2 YYEKEE (reference sequence). The ends were cut back, 2 bases at V and 3 bases at J, with 15 bases in the middle. This chain's CDR3 is CASSLTRRANGNTIYF. The CDR3 DNA reads TGTGCCAGCAGCTTAACAAGAAGGGCTAATGGAAACACCATATATTTT. Full variable domain (outside the CDR3, taken from reference TRBV5-5 and TRBJ1-3): DAGVTQSPTHLIKTRGQQVTLRCSPISGHKSVSWYQQVLGQGPQFIFQYYEKEERGRGNFPDRFSARQFPNYSSELNVNALLLGDSALYLCASSLTRRANGNTIYFGEGSWLTVV.

This chain joins TRBV18 and TRBJ2-7; the match to TRBD2 covers 9 bases. J gave up 6 bases and V 1 base, and 4 bases lay outside the gene matches. CDR1 KGHSH and CDR2 LQKENI come from the germline V gene. The CDR3 is made up of 14 amino acids. The CDR3 region has the DNA TGTGCCAGCTCACCACGGACTAGCGCGGGCGAGCAGTACTTC. The encoded protein is CASSPRTSAGEQYF.

V is TRBV7-9 and J is TRBJ1-4; 7 bases map to TRBD1. V was clipped by 5 bases and J by 5 bases; unmatched bases: 8. CDR3 length: 15 residues. Looked up from germline, CDR1 is SEHNR and CDR2 is FQNEAQ (reference sequence). The CDR3 region is CASSPFGQVNEKLFF. DNA for the CDR3: TGTGCCAGCAGCCCTTTCGGACAGGTCAATGAAAAACTGTTTTTT.

The chain links TRBV5-5 to TRBJ1-3; D unclear. The V end lost 4 bases, the J end lost 4 bases, and 12 bases lay between the germline ends. The CDR3 consists of 14 residues. Per the germline V gene, CDR1 is SGHKS and CDR2 is YYEKEE (reference sequence). CDR3 bases: TGTGCCAGCAGCATCCTGGGCTCGGGAAACACCATATATTTT. It codes for CASSILGSGNTIYF.

For the CDR3, the DNA is TGCGCCAGCAGCAGGACAGGGGGCATCATGAATGAGCAGTTCTTC. Residues: CASSRTGGIMNEQFF. The chain links TRBV5-1 to TRBJ2-1, with 11 bases aligning to TRBD1. This CDR3 has 15 amino acids. From germline, CDR1 is SGHRS and CDR2 YFSETQ. J lost 7 bases, V lost 4 bases, and 7 bases had no gene match. Using reference TRBV5-1 and TRBJ2-1 for the parts outside the CDR3, the full variable domain is KAGVTQTPRYLIKTRGQQVTLSCSPISGHRSVSWYQQTPGQGLQFLFEYFSETQRNKGNFPGRFSGRQFSNSRSEMNVSTLELGDSALYLCASSRTGGIMNEQFFGPGTRLTVL.